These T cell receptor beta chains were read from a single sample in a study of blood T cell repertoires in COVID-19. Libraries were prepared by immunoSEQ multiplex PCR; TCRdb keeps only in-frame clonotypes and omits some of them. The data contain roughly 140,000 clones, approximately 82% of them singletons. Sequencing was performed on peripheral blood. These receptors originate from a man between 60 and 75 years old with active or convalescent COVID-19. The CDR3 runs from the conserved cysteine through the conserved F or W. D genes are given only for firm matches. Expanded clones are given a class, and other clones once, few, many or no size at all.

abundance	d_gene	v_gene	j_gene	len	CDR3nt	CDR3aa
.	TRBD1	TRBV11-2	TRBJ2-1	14	TGTGCCAGCAGCGTAGACAGGGTCAACAATGAGCAGTTCTTC	CASSVDRVNNEQFF
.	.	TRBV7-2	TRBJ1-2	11	TGTGCCAGCAGCGACAGATATGGCTACACCTTC	CASSDRYGYTF
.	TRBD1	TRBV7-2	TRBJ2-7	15	TGTGCCAGCAGCGGACGCGGACAGGGGGCGCGGGAGCAGTACTTC	CASSGRGQGAREQYF
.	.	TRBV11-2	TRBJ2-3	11	TGTGCCAGCAGCTTAGGTGGCAGGTCCGCTTGG	CASSLGGRSAW
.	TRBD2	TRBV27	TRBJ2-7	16	TGTGCCAGCAGCCGCGATAGCGGGGGGGCCTATGGCGAGCAGTACTTC	CASSRDSGGAYGEQYF
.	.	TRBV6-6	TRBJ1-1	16	TGTGCCAGCAGTTTCCCGCAGAACAATATGAACACTGAAGCTTTCTTT	CASSFPQNNMNTEAFF
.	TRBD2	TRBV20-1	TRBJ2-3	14	TGCAGTGCTAGTGGCGGGAGGGCCCGAGATACGCAGTATTTT	CSASGGRARDTQYF
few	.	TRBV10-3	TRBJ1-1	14	TGTGCCATCAGCGTTAGAAGTGTGAACACTGAAGCTTTCTTT	CAISVRSVNTEAFF
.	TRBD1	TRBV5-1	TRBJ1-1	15	TGCGCCAGCAGCAGTCCCGGGACAGGGGACAGTGAAGCTTTCTTT	CASSSPGTGDSEAFF
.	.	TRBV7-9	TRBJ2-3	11	TGTGCCAGCAGCTTAGGTTCCCAGCAGTATTTT	CASSLGSQQYF
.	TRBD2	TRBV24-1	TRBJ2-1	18	TGTGCCACCAGTGACGCAACCCAGACTAGCGGGAGATACAATGAGCAGTTCTTC	CATSDATQTSGRYNEQFF
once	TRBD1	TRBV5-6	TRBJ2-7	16	TGTGCCAGCAGCGCACAGGGGGCCGGCCGCACGAACGAGCAGTACTTC	CASSAQGAGRTNEQYF
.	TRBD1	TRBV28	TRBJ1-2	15	TGTGCCAGCAGTTCCCCCGGGACAGGGGTGGATGGCTACACCTTC	CASSSPGTGVDGYTF
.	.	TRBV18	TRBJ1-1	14	TGTGCCAGCTCACCCGACAGGTTGAACACTGAAGCTTTCTTT	CASSPDRLNTEAFF
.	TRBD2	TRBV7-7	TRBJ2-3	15	TGTGCTAGCAGCCCAGGACTAGCGGGGCGAGATACGCAGTATTTT	CASSPGLAGRDTQYF
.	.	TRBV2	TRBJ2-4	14	TGTGCCAGCAGTGAAGAGGACAGCCAAAACATTCAGTACTTC	CASSEEDSQNIQYF
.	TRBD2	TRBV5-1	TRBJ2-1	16	TGCGCCAGCAGCTTGGGACTAGCGGGGGGAGGCAATGAGCAGTTCTTC	CASSLGLAGGGNEQFF
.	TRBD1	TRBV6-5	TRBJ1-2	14	TGTGCCAGCAGTAGACAGGGTTTGGGCTATGGCTACACCTTC	CASSRQGLGYGYTF
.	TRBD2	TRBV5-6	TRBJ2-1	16	TGTGCCAGCAGCGGAGGGACTAGCGGCCACTACAATGAGCAGTTCTTC	CASSGGTSGHYNEQFF
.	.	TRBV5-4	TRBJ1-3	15	TGTGCCAGCAGCTTGGCAGGGCCCTCTGGAAACACCATATATTTT	CASSLAGPSGNTIYF
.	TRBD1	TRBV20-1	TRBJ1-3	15	TGCAGTGCTAGTACCGACAGGGGGCTTGGAAACACCATATATTTT	CSASTDRGLGNTIYF
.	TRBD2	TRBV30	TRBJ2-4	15	TGTGCCTGGAGTGCTGCGGGAGGGCCTGTGGTAATTCAGTACTTC	CAWSAAGGPVVIQYF
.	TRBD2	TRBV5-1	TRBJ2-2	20	TGCGCCAGCAGCTTGGGATGGCTAGCGGGAGGGCCCGCCAACACCGGGGAGCTGTTTTTT	CASSLGWLAGGPANTGELFF
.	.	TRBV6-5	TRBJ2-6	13	TGTGCCACCACCTACTCTGGGGCCAACGTCCTGACTTTC	CATTYSGANVLTF
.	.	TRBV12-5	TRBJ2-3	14	TGTGCTAGCGCGGGGAGGGGGAGCACAGATACGCAGTATTTT	CASAGRGSTDTQYF
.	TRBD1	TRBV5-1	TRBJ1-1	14	TGCGCCAGCAGCGTTTTACAGGGGCAAACTGAAGCTTTCTTT	CASSVLQGQTEAFF
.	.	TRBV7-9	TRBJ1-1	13	TGTGCCAGCAGCGGGAGTGGAAACACTGAAGCTTTCTTT	CASSGSGNTEAFF
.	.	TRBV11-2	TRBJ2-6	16	TGTGCCAGCAGAAGAGGACAGAGCTCTGGGGCCAACGTCCTGACTTTC	CASRRGQSSGANVLTF
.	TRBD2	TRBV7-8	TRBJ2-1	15	TGTGCCAGCAGTAAGACTAGCGGGAGTTACAATGAGCAGTTCTTC	CASSKTSGSYNEQFF
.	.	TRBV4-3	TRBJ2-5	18	TGCGCCAGCAGCCAAGATGTTCCGAACGGGGGATACCAAGAGACCCAGTACTTC	CASSQDVPNGGYQETQYF
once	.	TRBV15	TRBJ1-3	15	TGTGCCACCAGCAGAGATCCTCGACTTGGAAACACCATATATTTT	CATSRDPRLGNTIYF
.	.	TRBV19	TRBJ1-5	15	TGTGCCAGTAGTTCTGGACACTATAGCAATCAGCCCCAGCATTTT	CASSSGHYSNQPQHF
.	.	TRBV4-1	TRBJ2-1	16	TGCGCCAGCAGCCAAGATCTCGGACTCCCTGCGGATGAGCAGTTCTTC	CASSQDLGLPADEQFF
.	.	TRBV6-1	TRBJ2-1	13	TGTGCCAGCAGTGTAATGCGTAACAATGAGCAGTTCTTC	CASSVMRNNEQFF
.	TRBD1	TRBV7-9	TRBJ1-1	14	TGTGCCAGCAGCTTACAGGGGGCTCGGCCTGAAGCTTTCTTT	CASSLQGARPEAFF
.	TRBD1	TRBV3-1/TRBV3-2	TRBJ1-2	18	TGTGCCAGCAGCCAGGGGGGATGGACAGGGGGCATTAACGATGGCTACACCTTC	CASSQGGWTGGINDGYTF
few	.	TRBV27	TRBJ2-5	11	TGTGCCAGCAGAGGGGTTGAGACCCAGTACTTC	CASRGVETQYF